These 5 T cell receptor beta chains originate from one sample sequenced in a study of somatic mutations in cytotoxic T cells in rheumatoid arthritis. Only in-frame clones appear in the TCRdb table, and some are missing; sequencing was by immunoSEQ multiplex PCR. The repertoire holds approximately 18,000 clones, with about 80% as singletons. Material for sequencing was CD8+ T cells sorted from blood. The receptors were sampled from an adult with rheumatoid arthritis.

The CDR3 protein is CASSSTVRGPEQFF. CDR3 sequence (DNA): TGTGCCAGCAGCTCGACGGTCAGGGGGCCTGAGCAGTTCTTC. The chain uses TRBV7-9 and TRBJ2-1; TRBD1 matches 8 bases. Per the germline V gene, CDR1 is SEHNR and CDR2 is FQNEAQ (reference sequence). J lost 9 bases, V lost 4 bases, and 8 bases had no gene match. CDR3 length equals 14 residues.

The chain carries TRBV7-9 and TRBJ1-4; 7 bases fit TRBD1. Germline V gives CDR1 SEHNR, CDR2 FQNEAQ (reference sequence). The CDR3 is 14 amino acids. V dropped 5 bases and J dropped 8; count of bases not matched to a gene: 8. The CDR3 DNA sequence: TGTGCCAGCAGCGAAAGACAGGGAGGCGAAAAACTGTTTTTT. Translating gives CASSERQGGEKLFF. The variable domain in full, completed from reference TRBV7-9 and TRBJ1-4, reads DTGVSQNPRHKITKRGQNVTFRCDPISEHNRLYWYRQTLGQGPEFLTYFQNEAQLEKSRLLSDRFSAERPKGSFSTLEIQRTEQGDSAMYLCASSERQGGEKLFFGSGTQLSVL.

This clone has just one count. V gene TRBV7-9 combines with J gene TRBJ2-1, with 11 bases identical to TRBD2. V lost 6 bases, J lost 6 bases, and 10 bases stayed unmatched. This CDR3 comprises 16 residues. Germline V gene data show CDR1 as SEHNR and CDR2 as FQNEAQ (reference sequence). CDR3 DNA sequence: TGTGCCAGCAGTCTAGCGGGGGGCCGCACTACCAATGAGCAGTTCTTC. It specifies CASSLAGGRTTNEQFF.

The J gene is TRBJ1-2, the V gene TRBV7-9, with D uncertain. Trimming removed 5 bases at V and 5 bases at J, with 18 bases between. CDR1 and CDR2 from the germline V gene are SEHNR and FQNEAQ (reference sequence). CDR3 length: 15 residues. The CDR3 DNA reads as TGTGCCAGCAGCACAACCGAAGTCCGGGATTATGGCTACACCTTC. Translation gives CASSTTEVRDYGYTF.

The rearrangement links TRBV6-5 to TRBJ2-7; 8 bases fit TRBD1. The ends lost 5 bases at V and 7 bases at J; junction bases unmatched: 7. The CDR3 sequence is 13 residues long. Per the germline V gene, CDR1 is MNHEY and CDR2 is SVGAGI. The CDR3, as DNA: TGTGCCAGCAGTATTGGGACAGGCCGGGAGCAGTACTTC. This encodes CASSIGTGREQYF.